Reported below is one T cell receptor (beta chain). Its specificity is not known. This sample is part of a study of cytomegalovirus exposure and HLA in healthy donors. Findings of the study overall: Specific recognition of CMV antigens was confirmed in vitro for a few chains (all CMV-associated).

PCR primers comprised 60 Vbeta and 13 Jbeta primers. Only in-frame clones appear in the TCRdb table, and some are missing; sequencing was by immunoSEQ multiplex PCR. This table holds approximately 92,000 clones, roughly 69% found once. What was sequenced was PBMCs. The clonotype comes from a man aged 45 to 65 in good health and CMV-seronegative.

CDR3 residues: CASSQGLQGGRAGELFF. The CDR3 DNA reads as TGCGCCAGCAGCCAGGGTCTACAGGGGGGGCGGGCCGGGGAGCTGTTTTTT. This chain links TRBV4-3 with TRBJ2-2, with D maybe TRBD1 (8 bases). This CDR3 is built from 17 residues. CDR1 and CDR2 (germline): LGHNA, YSLEER. V shed 3 bases and J shed 6 bases, with 20 bases lying between them.